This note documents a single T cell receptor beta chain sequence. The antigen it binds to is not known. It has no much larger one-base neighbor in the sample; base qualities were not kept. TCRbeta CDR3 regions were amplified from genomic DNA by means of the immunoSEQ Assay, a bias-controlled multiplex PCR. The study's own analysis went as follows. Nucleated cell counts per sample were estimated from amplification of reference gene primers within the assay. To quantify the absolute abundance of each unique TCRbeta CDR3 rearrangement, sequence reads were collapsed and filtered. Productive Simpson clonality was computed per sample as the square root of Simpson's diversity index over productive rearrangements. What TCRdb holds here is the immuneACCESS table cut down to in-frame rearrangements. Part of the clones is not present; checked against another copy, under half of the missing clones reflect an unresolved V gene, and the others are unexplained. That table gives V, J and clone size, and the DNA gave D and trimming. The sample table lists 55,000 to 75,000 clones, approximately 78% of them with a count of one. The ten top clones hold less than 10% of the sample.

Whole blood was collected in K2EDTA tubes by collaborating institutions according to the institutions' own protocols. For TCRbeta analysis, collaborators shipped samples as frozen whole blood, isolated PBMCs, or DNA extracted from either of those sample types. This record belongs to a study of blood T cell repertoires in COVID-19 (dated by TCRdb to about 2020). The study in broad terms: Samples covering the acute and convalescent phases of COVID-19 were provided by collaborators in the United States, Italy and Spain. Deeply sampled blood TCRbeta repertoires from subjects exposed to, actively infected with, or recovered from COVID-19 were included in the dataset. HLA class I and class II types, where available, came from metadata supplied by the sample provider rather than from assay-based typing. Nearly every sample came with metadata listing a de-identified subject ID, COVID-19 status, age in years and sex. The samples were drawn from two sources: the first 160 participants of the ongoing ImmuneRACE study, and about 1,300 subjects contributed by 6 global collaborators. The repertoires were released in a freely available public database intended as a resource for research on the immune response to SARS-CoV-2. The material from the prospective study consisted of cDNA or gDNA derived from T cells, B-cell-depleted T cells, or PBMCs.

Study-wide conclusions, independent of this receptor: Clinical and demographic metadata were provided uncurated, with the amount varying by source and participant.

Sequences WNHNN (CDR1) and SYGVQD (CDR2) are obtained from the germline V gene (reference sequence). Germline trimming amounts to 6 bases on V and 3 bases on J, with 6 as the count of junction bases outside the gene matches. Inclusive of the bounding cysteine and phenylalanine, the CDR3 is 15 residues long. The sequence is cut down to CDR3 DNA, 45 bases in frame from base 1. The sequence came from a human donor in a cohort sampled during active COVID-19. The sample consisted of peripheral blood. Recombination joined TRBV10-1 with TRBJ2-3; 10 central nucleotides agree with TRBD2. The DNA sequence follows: TGCGCCAGCAGCCTACTAGCGGGAAGTACAGATACGCAGTATTTT. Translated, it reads CASSLLAGSTDTQYF.